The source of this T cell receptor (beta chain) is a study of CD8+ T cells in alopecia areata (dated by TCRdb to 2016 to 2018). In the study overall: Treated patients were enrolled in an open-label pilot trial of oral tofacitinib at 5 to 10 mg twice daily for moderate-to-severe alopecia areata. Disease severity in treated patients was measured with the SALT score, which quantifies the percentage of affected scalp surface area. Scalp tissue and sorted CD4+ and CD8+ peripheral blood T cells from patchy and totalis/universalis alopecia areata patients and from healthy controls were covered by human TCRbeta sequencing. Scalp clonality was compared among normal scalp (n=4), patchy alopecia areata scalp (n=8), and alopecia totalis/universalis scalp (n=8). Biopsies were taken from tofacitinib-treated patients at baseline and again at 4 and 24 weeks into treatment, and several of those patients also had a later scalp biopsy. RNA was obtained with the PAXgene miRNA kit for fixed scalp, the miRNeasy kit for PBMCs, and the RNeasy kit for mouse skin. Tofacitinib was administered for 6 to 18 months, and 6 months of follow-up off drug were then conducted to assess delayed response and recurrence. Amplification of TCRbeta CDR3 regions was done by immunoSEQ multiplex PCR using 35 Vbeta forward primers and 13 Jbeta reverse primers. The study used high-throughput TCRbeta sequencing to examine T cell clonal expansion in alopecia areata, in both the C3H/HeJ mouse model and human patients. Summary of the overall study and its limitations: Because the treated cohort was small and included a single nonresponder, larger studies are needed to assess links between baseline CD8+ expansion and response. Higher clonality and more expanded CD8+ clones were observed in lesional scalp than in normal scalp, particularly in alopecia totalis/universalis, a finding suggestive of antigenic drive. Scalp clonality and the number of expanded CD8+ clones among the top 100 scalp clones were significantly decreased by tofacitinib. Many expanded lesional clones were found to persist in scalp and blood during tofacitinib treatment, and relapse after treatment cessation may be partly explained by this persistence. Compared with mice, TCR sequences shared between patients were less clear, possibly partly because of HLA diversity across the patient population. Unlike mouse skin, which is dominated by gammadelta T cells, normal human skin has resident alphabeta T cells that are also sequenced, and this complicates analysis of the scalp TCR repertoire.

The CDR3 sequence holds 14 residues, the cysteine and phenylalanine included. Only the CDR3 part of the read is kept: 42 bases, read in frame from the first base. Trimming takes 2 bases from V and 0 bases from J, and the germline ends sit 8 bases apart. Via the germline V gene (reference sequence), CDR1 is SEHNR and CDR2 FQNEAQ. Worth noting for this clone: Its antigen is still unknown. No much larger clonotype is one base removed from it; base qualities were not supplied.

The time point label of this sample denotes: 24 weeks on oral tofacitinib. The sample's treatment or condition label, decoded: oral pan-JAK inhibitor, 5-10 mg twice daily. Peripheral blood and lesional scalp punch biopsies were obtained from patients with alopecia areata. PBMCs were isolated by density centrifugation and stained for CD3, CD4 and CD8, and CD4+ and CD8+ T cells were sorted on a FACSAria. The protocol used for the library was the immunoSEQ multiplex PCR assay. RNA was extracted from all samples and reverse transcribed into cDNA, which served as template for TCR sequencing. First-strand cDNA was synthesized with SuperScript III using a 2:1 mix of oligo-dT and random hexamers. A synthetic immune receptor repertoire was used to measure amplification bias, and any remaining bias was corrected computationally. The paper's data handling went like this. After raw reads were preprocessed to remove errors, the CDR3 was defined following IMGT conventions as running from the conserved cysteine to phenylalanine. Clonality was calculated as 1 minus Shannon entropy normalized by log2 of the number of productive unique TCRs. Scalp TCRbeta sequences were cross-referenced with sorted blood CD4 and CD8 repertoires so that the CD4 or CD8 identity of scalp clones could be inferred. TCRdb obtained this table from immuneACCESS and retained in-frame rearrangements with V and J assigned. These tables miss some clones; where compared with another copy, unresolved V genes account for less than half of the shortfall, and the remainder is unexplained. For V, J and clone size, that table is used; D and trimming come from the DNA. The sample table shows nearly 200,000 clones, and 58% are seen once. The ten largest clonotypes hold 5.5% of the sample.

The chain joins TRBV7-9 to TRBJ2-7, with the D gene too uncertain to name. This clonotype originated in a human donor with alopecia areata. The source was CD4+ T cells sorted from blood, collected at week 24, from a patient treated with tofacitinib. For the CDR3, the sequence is CASSLSPSSYEQYF. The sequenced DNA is TGTGCCAGCAGCTTAAGCCCAAGCTCCTACGAGCAGTACTTC.